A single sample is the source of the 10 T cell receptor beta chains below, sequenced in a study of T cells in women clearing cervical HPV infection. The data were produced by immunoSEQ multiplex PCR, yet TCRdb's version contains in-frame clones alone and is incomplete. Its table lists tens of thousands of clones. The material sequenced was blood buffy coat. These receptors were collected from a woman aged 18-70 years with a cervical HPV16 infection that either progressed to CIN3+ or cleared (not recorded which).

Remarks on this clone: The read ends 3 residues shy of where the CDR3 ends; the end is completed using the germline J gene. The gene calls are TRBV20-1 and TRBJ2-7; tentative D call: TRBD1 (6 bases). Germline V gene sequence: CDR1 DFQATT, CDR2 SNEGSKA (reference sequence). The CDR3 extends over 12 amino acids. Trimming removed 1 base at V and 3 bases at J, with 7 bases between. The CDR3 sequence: CSARGQDYEQYF. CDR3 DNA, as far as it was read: TGCAGTGCTAGAGGACAGGACTACGAG.

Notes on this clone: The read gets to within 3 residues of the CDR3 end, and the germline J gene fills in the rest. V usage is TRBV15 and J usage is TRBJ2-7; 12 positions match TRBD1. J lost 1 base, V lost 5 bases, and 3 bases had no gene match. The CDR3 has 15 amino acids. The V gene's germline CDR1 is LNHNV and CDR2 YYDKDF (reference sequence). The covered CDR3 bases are TGTGCCACCAGCGGGGACAGGGGGCCATCCTACGAG. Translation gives CATSGDRGPSYE. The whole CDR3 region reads CATSGDRGPSYEQYF.

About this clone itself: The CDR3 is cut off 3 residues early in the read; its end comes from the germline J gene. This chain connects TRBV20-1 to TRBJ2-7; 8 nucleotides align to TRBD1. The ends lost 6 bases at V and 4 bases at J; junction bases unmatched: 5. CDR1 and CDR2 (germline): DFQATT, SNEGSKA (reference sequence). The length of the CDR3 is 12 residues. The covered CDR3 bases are TGCAGTGCCCACCGGACAGGGTACGAG. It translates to CSAHRTGYE. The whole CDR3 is CSAHRTGYEQYF.

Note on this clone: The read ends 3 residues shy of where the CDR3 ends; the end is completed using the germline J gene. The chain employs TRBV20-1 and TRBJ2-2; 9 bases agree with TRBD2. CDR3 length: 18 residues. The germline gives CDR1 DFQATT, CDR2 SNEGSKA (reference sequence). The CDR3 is CSARVSSGVSSGANVLFF. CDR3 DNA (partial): TGCAGTGCTAGGGTTTCTAGCGGGGTTAGCTCTGGGGCCAACGTG.

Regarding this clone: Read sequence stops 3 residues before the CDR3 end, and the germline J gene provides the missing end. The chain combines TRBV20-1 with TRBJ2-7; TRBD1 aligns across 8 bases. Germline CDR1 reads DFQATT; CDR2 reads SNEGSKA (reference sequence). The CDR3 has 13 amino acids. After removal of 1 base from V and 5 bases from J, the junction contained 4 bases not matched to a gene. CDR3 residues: CSARVDRVNEQYF. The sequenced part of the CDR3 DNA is TGCAGTGCTAGAGTGGACAGGGTCAACGAG.

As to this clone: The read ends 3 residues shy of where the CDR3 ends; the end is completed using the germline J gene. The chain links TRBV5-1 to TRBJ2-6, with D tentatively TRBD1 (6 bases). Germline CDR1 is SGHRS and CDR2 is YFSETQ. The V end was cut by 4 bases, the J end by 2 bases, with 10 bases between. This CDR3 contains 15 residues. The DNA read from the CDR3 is TGCGCCAGCAGCGCGACAGGACCTGGGGCCAACGTC. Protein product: CASSATGPGANV. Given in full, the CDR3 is CASSATGPGANVLTF.

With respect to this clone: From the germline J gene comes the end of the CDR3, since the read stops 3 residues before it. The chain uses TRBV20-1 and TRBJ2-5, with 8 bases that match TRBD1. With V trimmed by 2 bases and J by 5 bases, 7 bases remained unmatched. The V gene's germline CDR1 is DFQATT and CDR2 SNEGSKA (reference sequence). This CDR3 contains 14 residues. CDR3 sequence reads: CSARTGRGLETQYF. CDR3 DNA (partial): TGCAGTGCTAGAACGGGCAGGGGGCTGGAGACC.

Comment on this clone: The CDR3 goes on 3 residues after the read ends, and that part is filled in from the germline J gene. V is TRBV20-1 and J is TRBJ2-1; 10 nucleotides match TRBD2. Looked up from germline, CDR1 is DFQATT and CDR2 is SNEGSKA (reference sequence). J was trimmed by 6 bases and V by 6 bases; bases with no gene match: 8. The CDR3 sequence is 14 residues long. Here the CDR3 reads CSARAAGGVNEQFF. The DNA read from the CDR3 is TGCAGTGCGCGCGCAGCGGGGGGGGTCAATGAG.

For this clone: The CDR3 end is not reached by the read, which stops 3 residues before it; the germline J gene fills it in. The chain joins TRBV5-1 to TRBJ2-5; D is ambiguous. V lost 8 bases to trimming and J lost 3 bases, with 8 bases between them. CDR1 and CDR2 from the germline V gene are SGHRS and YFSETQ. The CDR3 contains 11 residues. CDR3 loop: CASAVEETQYF. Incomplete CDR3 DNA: TGCGCCAGTGCGGTCGAAGAGACC.

The CDR3 is CASKRDSAETQYF. Incomplete CDR3 DNA: TGTGCCAGCAAGAGGGACTCGGCGGAGACC. This rearrangement joins TRBV2 to TRBJ2-5; tentative D call: TRBD2 (6 bases). The observed sequence ends 3 residues before the CDR3 terminus, with the missing tail filled in from the germline J gene. The CDR3 runs to 13 residues. V was clipped by 7 bases and J by 5 bases, with 14 bases between them. In germline, CDR1 is SNHLY, CDR2 FYNNEI.